What follows are 9 T cell receptor beta chains derived from one specimen sequenced in a study of shared clonotypes between healthy human individuals. Data came from immunoSEQ multiplex PCR; TCRdb stores just in-frame clones and leaves some out. The sample consists of about 2.2 million clones, about 94% of them appearing once. Only CD45RO-negative cells positively selected for CCR7 counted as naive CD8 cells, so terminally differentiated effector memory CD45RA+ cells were excluded. Sequencing used naive CD8+ T cells from PBMCs. These receptors were collected from a man aged 18 to 30 in good health. Some clones in this sample may be carry-over from other donors' samples.

This rearrangement joins TRBV20-1 to TRBJ2-7; D gene uncertain. This CDR3 is built from 10 residues. Germline CDR1 DFQATT, CDR2 SNEGSKA (reference sequence). The CDR3 nucleotides read TGCACCACAAGGCAGTACGAGCAGTACTTC. This codes for CTTRQYEQYF.

The rearrangement joins TRBV7-8 to TRBJ2-7; 15 bases line up with TRBD2. Germline CDR1 and CDR2: SGHVS and FQNEAQ. V trimming: 5 bases; J trimming: 3 bases; junction bases outside the gene matches: 5. This CDR3 is 16 amino acids long. CDR3 residues: CASSTWTSGRDYEQYF. The CDR3 DNA is TGTGCCAGCAGCACCTGGACTAGCGGGAGGGACTACGAGCAGTACTTC.

The chain recombines TRBV6-4 with TRBJ1-1; D unclear. This CDR3 spans 11 amino acids. Per the germline V gene, CDR1 is MRHNA and CDR2 is SNTAGT. The V and J ends lost 8 bases and 5 bases respectively, with 9 bases between them. CDR3 amino acids: CASPVGTEAFF. CDR3 DNA sequence: TGTGCCAGCCCCGTAGGGACTGAAGCTTTCTTT.

This clone was seen a single time. This same CDR3 is encoded by further DNA sequences in the sample. Here the CDR3 reads CASSSRDQYNEQFF. The CDR3 nucleotides read TGTGCCAGCAGTTCGCGGGATCAGTACAATGAGCAGTTCTTC. The rearrangement joins TRBV27 to TRBJ2-1, with D tentatively TRBD2 (6 bases). Looked up from germline, CDR1 is MNHEY and CDR2 is SMNVEV (reference sequence). The CDR3 totals 14 residues. Deletions cut 4 bases from V and 4 bases from J, with 11 bases between.

The chain employs TRBV5-1 and TRBJ2-5; perhaps D is TRBD1 or TRBD2 (5 bases each). The CDR3 covers 17 residues. V was clipped by 5 bases and J by 0 bases, with 20 bases between them. CDR1 is SGHRS, CDR2 YFSETQ, per germline. CDR3 bases: TGCGCCAGCAGGAACCCGAGGGGCGGCTCATACCAAGAGACCCAGTACTTC. Its translation is CASRNPRGGSYQETQYF.

This rearrangement joins TRBV5-8 to TRBJ1-2; D is unresolved. The V and J ends lost 0 bases and 8 bases respectively, with 11 bases between them. Germline assignment: CDR1 SGHTS and CDR2 YDEGEE. The CDR3 has 13 amino acids. The CDR3 is CASSLASRGGYTF. The CDR3 DNA reads TGTGCCAGCAGCTTGGCCTCGCGTGGGGGCTACACCTTC.

This clone was recorded only once. The V call is TRBV27, the J call TRBJ2-2, with D perhaps given as TRBD1 or TRBD2 (7 bases each). The CDR3 is made up of 17 amino acids. V was cut by 6 bases and J by 2 bases, with 19 bases left in between. Germline V gene sequence: CDR1 MNHEY, CDR2 SMNVEV (reference sequence). CDR3 sequence reads: CASSALRGGVNTGELFF. The CDR3 DNA reads as TGTGCCAGCAGCGCCCTCAGGGGGGGCGTAAACACCGGGGAGCTGTTTTTT.

The rearrangement uses TRBV7-8 and TRBJ2-7; 8 bases match TRBD2. The germline V gene has CDR1 SGHVS and CDR2 FQNEAQ. CDR3 size: 16 residues. J lost 1 base, V lost 0 bases, and 5 bases had no gene match. CDR3 loop: CASSLAGTRPSYEQYF. The CDR3 region has the DNA TGTGCCAGCAGCTTAGCCGGGACTAGGCCGTCCTACGAGCAGTACTTC.

The chain is built from TRBV6-1 and TRBJ2-7, with unresolved D. The germline CDR1 and CDR2 sequences are MNHNS and SASEGT. This CDR3 has 15 amino acids. V was cut by 8 bases and J by 0 bases, with 17 bases left in between. CDR3 sequence: CASWEDSNASYEQYF. CDR3 in DNA: TGTGCCAGCTGGGAAGATTCCAACGCCTCCTACGAGCAGTACTTC.